These 18 T cell receptor beta chains were sequenced from one sample in a study of T cells in Graves' hyperthyroidism and ophthalmopathy. Researchers took RNA transcripts and amplified the TCR beta CDR3 regions from them. Carried out on the TCR CDR3, a first-round RT-PCR used the HTBI primer set. Each CDR3 protein is one row after TCRdb ran MiXCR on the multiplex PCR reads. The repertoire holds about 320,000 distinct CDR3 sequences, with over 15% as singletons. The sample was blood. The receptor source for this set is a man between 25 and 39 years old with Graves' hyperthyroidism.

This clonotype has ten or more counts. The chain uses TRBV11-3 and TRBJ1-1, with unresolved D. Per germline, CDR1 SGHNT and CDR2 YENEEA. The CDR3 has 14 amino acids. Trimming shortened V by 5 bases and J by 0 bases, and 10 bases separated the two germline ends. The CDR3 DNA is TGTGCCAGCAGCCCGACCCGGGTGAACACTGAAGCTTTCTTT. It yields the protein CASSPTRVNTEAFF.

About this clonotype itself: A much larger clone differs by one base, so this may be a read error. The rearrangement links TRBV24-1 to TRBJ2-1, with 7 bases identical to TRBD2. V gave up 2 bases and J gave up 5 bases; unmatched junction bases: 8. This CDR3 spans 16 amino acids. Per the germline V gene, CDR1 is KGHDR and CDR2 is SFDVKD. The CDR3 nucleotides are TGTGCCACCAGTGATTCAGGAACTAGCGCCCACAATGAGCAGTTCTTC. Protein: CATSDSGTSAHNEQFF.

This clonotype has more than one count but fewer than ten. V usage is TRBV5-4 and J usage is TRBJ2-1; possibly TRBD1 or TRBD2 for D (5 bases each). Germline CDR1 reads SGHNT; CDR2 reads YYREEE (reference sequence). Trimming removed 4 bases at V and 0 bases at J, with 14 bases between. The CDR3 covers 16 residues. The CDR3 reads CASSAGTPSSYNEQFF. The CDR3 DNA is TGTGCCAGCAGCGCCGGGACCCCAAGCTCCTACAATGAGCAGTTCTTC. The entire variable domain, with the rest obtained from reference TRBV5-4 and TRBJ2-1, is as follows: ETGVTQSPTHLIKTRGQQVTLRCSSQSGHNTVSWYQQALGQGPQFIFQYYREEENGRGNFPPRFSGLQFPNYSSELNVNALELDDSALYLCASSAGTPSSYNEQFFGPGTRLTVL.

This chain uses TRBV5-1 with TRBJ2-2; D remains unclear. Germline assignment: CDR1 SGHRS and CDR2 YFSETQ. The V and J ends lost 1 base and 7 bases respectively, with 8 bases between them. CDR3 length equals 13 residues. Written as DNA, the CDR3 is TGCGCCAGCAGCTTGCGGCTGGACGGGGAGCTGTTTTTT. Translated: CASSLRLDGELFF.

This clonotype has ten or more counts. The rearrangement joins TRBV20-1 to TRBJ1-1, with a possible D match to TRBD1 (5 bases). The CDR3 contains 14 residues. V lost 6 bases to trimming and J lost 2 bases, with 16 bases between them. CDR1 and CDR2 (germline): DFQATT, SNEGSKA (reference sequence). Here the CDR3 reads CSARWRDLNTEAFF. Written as DNA, the CDR3 is TGCAGTGCCCGATGGAGGGACCTTAACACTGAAGCTTTCTTT.

This clonotype was picked up many times. The CDR3 nucleotides read TGTGCCAGCAGCTTCGATCGGGGGGGACTCTACGAGCAGTACTTC. Its translation is CASSFDRGGLYEQYF. V is TRBV7-2 and J is TRBJ2-7; 8 bases are a match to TRBD2. The CDR3 is 15 amino acids. Looked up from germline, CDR1 is SGHTA and CDR2 is FQGNSA. V lost 3 bases to trimming and J lost 3 bases; unmatched junction nucleotides: 7.

This clonotype was picked up many times. This chain joins TRBV11-3 and TRBJ2-1, with 14 bases identical to TRBD2. The CDR3 contains 16 residues. Germline trimming cut 5 bases from V and 10 bases from J; bases unmatched to any gene: 10. Germline V gene lookup returns CDR1 SGHNT and CDR2 YENEEA. The DNA of the CDR3 is TGTGCCAGCAGCCAACCGGGACTAGCGGGAGTATCCGAGCAGTTCTTC. Protein product: CASSQPGLAGVSEQFF.

This clonotype appeared many times. The rearrangement joins TRBV12-3 or TRBV12-4 to TRBJ2-7; 9 bases align to TRBD1. With V trimmed by 5 bases and J by 9 bases, 11 bases remained unmatched. CDR3 length equals 14 residues. The CDR3 region has the DNA TGTGCCAGCAGTCTACAGGGGGCGGCCGAGGCGCAGTACTTC. Translating gives CASSLQGAAEAQYF.

This clonotype was observed many times. This chain connects TRBV5-1 to TRBJ2-7; 8 bases fit TRBD2. V trimming: 5 bases; J trimming: 6 bases; junction bases outside the gene matches: 10. This CDR3 contains 14 residues. Germline V gene sequence: CDR1 SGHRS, CDR2 YFSETQ. Written as DNA, the CDR3 is TGCGCCAGCAGACTCAGAGCGGGAGTGGGCGAGCAGTACTTC. This gives the protein CASRLRAGVGEQYF.

The chain employs TRBV7-9 and TRBJ1-1; tentative D call: TRBD1 (6 bases). The CDR3 length is 13 residues. V dropped 5 bases and J dropped 6 bases, with 13 bases sitting between them. Germline V gene lookup returns CDR1 SEHNR and CDR2 FQNEAQ (reference sequence). The CDR3 is CASSQGYPPEAFF. The CDR3 bases are TGTGCCAGCAGCCAGGGGTATCCCCCTGAAGCTTTCTTT. The variable domain in full, with the rest retrieved from reference TRBV7-9 and TRBJ1-1, is DTGVSQNPRHKITKRGQNVTFRCDPISEHNRLYWYRQTLGQGPEFLTYFQNEAQLEKSRLLSDRFSAERPKGSFSTLEIQRTEQGDSAMYLCASSQGYPPEAFFGQGTRLTVV.

The V call is TRBV29-1, the J call TRBJ1-2, with 7 bases fitting TRBD1. V was clipped by 8 bases and J by 1 base; unmatched bases: 10. CDR3 length equals 14 residues. Germline V gene sequence: CDR1 SQVTM, CDR2 ANQGSEA. Written as DNA, the CDR3 is TGCAGCACGACGACAGGGAGAAATAACTATGGCTACACCTTC. Protein sequence: CSTTTGRNNYGYTF.

This chain links TRBV10-3 with TRBJ2-1; 12 bases map to TRBD2. The V gene's germline CDR1 is ENHRY and CDR2 SYGVKD. J was trimmed by 8 bases and V by 0 bases; bases with no gene match: 5. This CDR3 comprises 16 residues. CDR3 sequence (DNA): TGTGCCATCAGTGAGTCAGGAGGACTAGCGGGATATGAGCAGTTCTTC. It yields the protein CAISESGGLAGYEQFF.

This clonotype was recorded a few times. The V gene is TRBV7-9, the J gene TRBJ2-2; D might be TRBD1 (6 bases). The CDR3 runs 15 residues. The germline V gene encodes CDR1 SEHNR and CDR2 FQNEAQ (reference sequence). Trimming took off 5 bases at V and 0 bases at J, with 10 bases between the two ends. This CDR3 is CASSNQGPNTGELFF. For the CDR3, the DNA is TGTGCCAGCAGCAATCAGGGGCCGAACACCGGGGAGCTGTTTTTT.

The CDR3 region is CASSLDSPHLKWDNSPLHF. CDR3 DNA: TGTGCCAGCAGCTTAGACAGTCCACATCTTAAATGGGATAATTCACCCCTCCACTTT. V usage is TRBV28 and J usage is TRBJ1-6; a possible D gene is TRBD1 (5 bases). CDR1 and CDR2 from the germline V gene are MDHEN and SYDVKM. The length of the CDR3 is 19 residues. Trimming shortened V by 6 bases and J by 5 bases, and 26 bases separated the two germline ends. Variable domain in full (rest from reference TRBV28 and TRBJ1-6): DVKVTQSSRYLVKRTGEKVFLECVQDMDHENMFWYRQDPGLGLRLIYFSYDVKMKEKGDIPEGYSVSREKKERFSLILESASTNQTSMYLCASSLDSPHLKWDNSPLHFGNGTRLTVT.

In its sample, this clonotype was seen a few times. The rearrangement uses TRBV19 and TRBJ2-4; the match to TRBD2 covers 8 bases. The germline CDR1 and CDR2 sequences are LNHDA and SQIVND (reference sequence). Unmatched junction bases numbered 9, after V lost 4 bases and J lost 4 bases. The CDR3 sequence is 16 residues long. CDR3 region: CASSSLTSGPKNIQYF. The CDR3 DNA follows: TGTGCCAGTAGTAGCCTAACTAGCGGCCCGAAAAACATTCAGTACTTC.

This clonotype was observed many times. The chain is built from TRBV20-1 and TRBJ1-2, with unresolved D. Looked up from germline, CDR1 is DFQATT and CDR2 is SNEGSKA (reference sequence). Between the trimmed V and J ends, which lost 2 bases and 4 bases, there was a span of 8 bases. There are 12 residues in the CDR3. Here the CDR3 reads CSARISSYGYTF. In nucleotides, the CDR3 is TGCAGTGCTAGAATCAGTTCCTATGGCTACACCTTC.

V is TRBV19 and J is TRBJ2-3; D may be TRBD1 or TRBD2 (6 bases each). Germline loops: CDR1 LNHDA, CDR2 SQIVND (reference sequence). The CDR3 covers 17 residues. Trimming took 4 bases from V and 3 from J, leaving 20 bases between them. CDR3 amino acids: CASSNTGSGGGTDTQYF. The CDR3 DNA follows: TGTGCCAGTAGTAATACAGGGAGTGGAGGGGGGACAGATACGCAGTATTTT.

This clonotype appeared many times. This rearrangement joins TRBV11-3 to TRBJ2-3; TRBD2 aligns across 13 bases. V shed 5 bases and J 0 bases; nucleotides not matched to a gene: 8. Looked up from germline, CDR1 is SGHNT and CDR2 is YENEEA. This CDR3 is 18 amino acids long. The chain's CDR3 is CASSVTSGRPYSTDTQYF. CDR3 DNA sequence: TGTGCCAGCAGCGTGACTAGCGGGAGGCCTTATAGCACAGATACGCAGTATTTT.